These T cell receptor beta chains were read from a single sample in a study of cytomegalovirus exposure and HLA in healthy donors. The assay was immunoSEQ multiplex PCR, and TCRdb's table has in-frame clones only and misses some. Among around 72,000 clones listed, around 77% were seen once. Sequenced input: PBMCs. The receptor source for this set is a man between 45 and 60 years old in good health and CMV-seronegative. Each CDR3 is given with its conserved first and last residue. A D gene is named only where the DNA matches it firmly. Where a row states a size, it is once, few, many or the class of an expanded clone; other rows omit it.

d_call	v_call	clone_size	j_call	cdr3_aa	cdr3_nt
NA	TRBV5-1	NA	TRBJ2-3	CASSRVDTQYF	TGCGCCTCTTCTCGGGTAGATACGCAGTATTTT
NA	TRBV29-1	NA	TRBJ2-7	CSADLGGAEQYF	TGCAGCGCGGATCTTGGAGGGGCCGAGCAGTACTTC
NA	TRBV5-1	NA	TRBJ2-7	CASSFGYEQYF	TGCGCCAGCAGCTTCGGCTACGAGCAGTACTTC
NA	TRBV27	NA	TRBJ1-5	CASSPYWAHEPQHF	TGTGCCAGCAGTCCGTATTGGGCACATGAGCCCCAGCATTTT
NA	TRBV7-2	once	TRBJ2-3	CASSSTDTQYF	TGTGCCAGCAGCTCGACAGATACGCAGTATTTT
NA	TRBV25-1	NA	TRBJ1-2	CASTRGLFYGYTF	TGTGCCAGCACCCGCGGACTTTTCTATGGCTACACCTTC
TRBD1	TRBV6-1	NA	TRBJ1-2	CASSEALTGYGYTF	TGTGCCAGCAGTGAAGCGCTGACAGGGTATGGCTACACCTTC
NA	TRBV28	once	TRBJ1-2	CASSTGGFANYGYTF	TGTGCCAGCAGCACTGGAGGGTTCGCTAACTATGGCTACACCTTC
NA	TRBV30	few	TRBJ1-2	CAWSVQKGNGYTF	TGTGCCTGGAGTGTACAGAAGGGGAATGGCTACACCTTC
NA	TRBV7-9	NA	TRBJ2-7	CASSLHQGSYEQYF	TGTGCCAGCAGCTTACACCAGGGATCCTACGAGCAGTACTTC
NA	TRBV19	NA	TRBJ2-1	CASSVDRNLKLSEQFF	TGTGCCAGTAGTGTTGACAGGAATTTGAAGTTAAGTGAGCAGTTCTTC
NA	TRBV18	NA	TRBJ1-3	CASSPDTSGNTIYF	TGTGCCAGCTCACCGGACACCTCTGGAAACACCATATATTTT
NA	TRBV28	NA	TRBJ2-3	CASRHPVTDTQYF	TGTGCCAGCAGACACCCAGTCACAGATACGCAGTATTTT
NA	TRBV7-9	NA	TRBJ2-3	CASSLSADTQYF	TGTGCCAGCAGCTTATCTGCAGATACGCAGTATTTT
TRBD1	TRBV7-9	NA	TRBJ1-1	CASSTQGKAEAFF	TGTGCCAGCAGTACACAGGGGAAGGCTGAAGCTTTCTTT
NA	TRBV2	few	TRBJ1-5	CASGQEGSGQPQHF	TGTGCCAGCGGTCAGGAGGGTTCGGGTCAGCCCCAGCATTTT
NA	TRBV4-1	once	TRBJ2-1	CASSQVLSSSYNEQFF	TGCGCCAGCAGCCAAGTTCTATCGAGCTCCTACAATGAGCAGTTCTTC
TRBD1	TRBV6-1	NA	TRBJ1-1	CAGESRQGGLSEAFF	TGTGCCGGGGAAAGCCGACAGGGAGGTCTCTCTGAAGCTTTCTTT
NA	TRBV27	NA	TRBJ1-5	CASSGGWSNQPQHF	TGTGCCAGCAGTGGGGGGTGGAGCAATCAGCCCCAGCATTTT
NA	TRBV29-1	NA	TRBJ2-7	CSVEVVQGYEQYF	TGCAGCGTTGAAGTAGTACAGGGTTACGAGCAGTACTTC
NA	TRBV28	NA	TRBJ2-1	CASTDRKGRGEQFF	TGTGCCAGCACCGACCGTAAGGGGCGAGGTGAGCAGTTCTTC
TRBD2	TRBV5-1	NA	TRBJ2-3	CASSLISGRGDTQYF	TGCGCCAGCAGCTTGATTAGCGGGAGAGGAGATACGCAGTATTTT
TRBD2	TRBV12-5	NA	TRBJ2-3	CASGLGTSGGDTQYF	TGTGCTAGTGGACTAGGGACTAGCGGGGGAGATACGCAGTATTTT
NA	TRBV6-1	NA	TRBJ2-7	CASSEAWGAGVRDEQYF	TGTGCCAGCAGTGAAGCGTGGGGGGCGGGGGTTAGGGACGAGCAGTACTTC
NA	TRBV15	NA	TRBJ1-1	CATSRDSGAPLEAFF	TGTGCCACCAGCAGAGATTCTGGGGCGCCCCTTGAAGCTTTCTTT
TRBD2	TRBV28	NA	TRBJ2-1	CASGPLAGESYNEQFF	TGTGCCAGCGGACCCCTAGCGGGAGAGTCATACAATGAGCAGTTCTTC
NA	TRBV7-6	NA	TRBJ1-1	CASSFVGGANTEAFF	TGTGCCAGCAGCTTTGTTGGAGGGGCTAACACTGAAGCTTTCTTT
NA	TRBV7-8	once	TRBJ1-5	CASSPNRADQPQHF	TGTGCCAGCAGCCCAAACAGGGCTGATCAGCCCCAGCATTTT
TRBD2	TRBV5-1	NA	TRBJ2-7	CASSLAAGVYEQYF	TGCGCCAGCAGCTTGGCTGCGGGGGTCTACGAGCAGTACTTC
NA	TRBV5-1	NA	TRBJ2-7	CASSLATGSSYEQYF	TGCGCCAGCAGCTTGGCCACAGGGAGCTCCTACGAGCAGTACTTC
NA	TRBV6-4	NA	TRBJ1-1	CASSDSDSAEAFF	TGTGCCAGCAGTGACTCGGACAGCGCTGAAGCTTTCTTT
NA	TRBV5-5	NA	TRBJ1-5	CASSFGYAQPQHF	TGTGCCAGCAGCTTCGGGTATGCTCAGCCCCAGCATTTT
NA	TRBV2	NA	TRBJ2-3	CASSAGKREDTQYF	TGTGCCAGCAGTGCGGGCAAGAGGGAAGATACGCAGTATTTT
NA	TRBV28	NA	TRBJ2-1	CASSFRKALYNEQFF	TGTGCCAGCAGTTTCCGGAAAGCGCTATACAATGAGCAGTTCTTC
NA	TRBV5-4	NA	TRBJ2-1	CASSSVDSYNEQFF	TGTGCCAGCAGCTCTGTTGACAGTTACAATGAGCAGTTCTTC
NA	TRBV7-9	NA	TRBJ1-2	CSSSLQGLGYTF	TGTTCCAGCAGCTTGCAGGGACTGGGCTACACCTTC
TRBD1	TRBV10-3	few	TRBJ2-2	CAISEWGTGLAGELFF	TGTGCCATCAGTGAGTGGGGGACAGGCCTCGCCGGGGAGCTGTTTTTT
NA	TRBV12-1	NA	TRBJ2-5	CASSFEGTGPQDRDQETQYF	TGTGCCAGCAGCTTTGAGGGAACAGGACCACAGGACCGGGACCAAGAGACCCAGTACTTC
TRBD2	TRBV4-2	NA	TRBJ2-3	CASSQDLIGTSVSDTQYF	TGTGCCAGCAGCCAAGACCTAATCGGGACTAGTGTTTCAGATACGCAGTATTTT
NA	TRBV10-3	NA	TRBJ2-7	CAISDLFEQYF	TGTGCCATCAGTGATCTGTTCGAGCAGTACTTC
TRBD1	TRBV28	NA	TRBJ1-2	CASSSRTGSSNYGYTF	TGTGCCAGCAGTTCAAGGACAGGGTCCTCCAACTATGGCTACACCTTC
NA	TRBV19	NA	TRBJ1-5	CASSPILENQPQHF	TGTGCCAGTAGTCCCATCCTTGAGAATCAGCCCCAGCATTTT
NA	TRBV10-3	once	TRBJ1-2	CATQTDYYGYTF	TGTGCCACGCAGACAGACTACTATGGCTACACCTTC
NA	TRBV29-1	NA	TRBJ1-1	CSVEGQGKAFF	TGCAGCGTTGAAGGGCAGGGGAAAGCTTTCTTT
NA	TRBV6-5	once	TRBJ1-2	CASKDPSGGYYGYTF	TGTGCCAGCAAAGACCCCTCGGGAGGGTACTATGGCTACACCTTC
TRBD2	TRBV28	NA	TRBJ2-7	CASSFPSGVSYEQYF	TGTGCCAGCAGTTTCCCTAGCGGGGTATCTTACGAGCAGTACTTC
TRBD2	TRBV4-2	NA	TRBJ2-7	CASSPREEYDEQYF	TGTGCCAGCAGCCCCCGGGAGGAATACGACGAGCAGTACTTC
NA	TRBV6-6	NA	TRBJ1-5	CASRPDSYSNQPQHF	TGTGCCAGCAGGCCGGACAGCTATAGCAATCAGCCCCAGCATTTT
NA	TRBV27	once	TRBJ1-4	CASSLVRENNEKLFF	TGTGCCAGCAGTTTAGTCCGGGAGAATAATGAAAAACTGTTTTTT
TRBD1	TRBV7-6	NA	TRBJ1-1	CASTRYGTGGIGMNTEAFF	TGTGCCAGCACTCGTTACGGGACAGGGGGTATTGGGATGAACACTGAAGCTTTCTTT
NA	TRBV28	NA	TRBJ2-3	CASRNQRQASTDTQYF	TGTGCCAGCAGAAATCAGAGACAGGCTAGCACAGATACGCAGTATTTT
TRBD2	TRBV6-5	NA	TRBJ2-3	CASSQGLAGGTQYF	TGTGCCAGCAGTCAGGGACTAGCGGGGGGTACGCAGTATTTT
NA	TRBV11-3	NA	TRBJ2-7	CASSLDDRLTTRKYF	TGTGCCAGCAGCTTAGATGATAGGTTAACTACGAGAAAGTACTTC
NA	TRBV4-2	few	TRBJ2-2	CASSQDRHTNTGELFF	TGTGCCAGCAGCCAAGATCGACATACTAACACCGGGGAGCTGTTTTTT